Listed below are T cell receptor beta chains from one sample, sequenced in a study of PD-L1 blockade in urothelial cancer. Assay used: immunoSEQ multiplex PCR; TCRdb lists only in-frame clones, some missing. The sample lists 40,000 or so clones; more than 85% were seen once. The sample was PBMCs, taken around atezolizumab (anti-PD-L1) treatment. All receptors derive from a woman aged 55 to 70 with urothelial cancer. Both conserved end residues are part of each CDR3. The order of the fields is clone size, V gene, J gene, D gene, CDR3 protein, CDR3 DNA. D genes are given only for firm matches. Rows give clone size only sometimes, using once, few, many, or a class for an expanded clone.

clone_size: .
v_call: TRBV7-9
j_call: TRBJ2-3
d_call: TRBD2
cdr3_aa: CASSPRTSGRVDTQYF
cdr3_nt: TGTGCCAGCAGCCCGCGGACTAGCGGGAGAGTAGATACGCAGTATTTT

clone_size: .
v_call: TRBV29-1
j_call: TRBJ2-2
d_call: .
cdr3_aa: CSATIRQVPGELFF
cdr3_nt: TGCAGCGCCACCATTAGACAGGTTCCCGGGGAGCTGTTTTTT

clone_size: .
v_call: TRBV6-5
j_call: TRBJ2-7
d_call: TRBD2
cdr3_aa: CASSQGTSGSYEQYF
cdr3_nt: TGTGCCAGCAGTCAAGGGACTAGCGGCTCCTACGAGCAGTACTTC

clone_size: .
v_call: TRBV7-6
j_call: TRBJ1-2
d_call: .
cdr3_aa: CASSRSSELLSYGYTF
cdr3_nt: TGTGCCAGCAGCCGGAGTTCAGAACTTCTCTCCTATGGCTACACCTTC

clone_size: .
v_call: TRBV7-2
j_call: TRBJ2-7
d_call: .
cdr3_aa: CASSLQGQLSYEQYF
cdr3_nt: TGTGCCAGCAGCTTGCAAGGACAGCTCTCCTACGAGCAGTACTTC

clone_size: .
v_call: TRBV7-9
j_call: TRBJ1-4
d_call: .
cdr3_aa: CASSSWEDPEKLFF
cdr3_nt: TGTGCCAGCAGCTCCTGGGAGGATCCTGAAAAACTGTTTTTT

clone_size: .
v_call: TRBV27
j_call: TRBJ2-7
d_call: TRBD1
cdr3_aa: CAVTGGYEQYF
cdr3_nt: TGTGCTGTGACAGGGGGCTACGAGCAGTACTTC

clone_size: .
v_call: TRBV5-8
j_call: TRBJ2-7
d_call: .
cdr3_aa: CASSLGQSSYEQYF
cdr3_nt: TGTGCCAGCAGCCTAGGACAGAGCTCCTACGAGCAGTACTTC

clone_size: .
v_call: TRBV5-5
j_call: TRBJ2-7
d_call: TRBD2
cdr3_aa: CASSFAGGPYDEQYF
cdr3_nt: TGTGCCAGCAGCTTTGCGGGAGGGCCTTACGACGAGCAGTACTTC

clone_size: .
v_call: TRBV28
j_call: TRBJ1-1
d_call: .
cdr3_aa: CASSFNLGPEAFF
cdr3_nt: TGTGCCAGCAGTTTCAACCTCGGTCCCGAAGCTTTCTTT

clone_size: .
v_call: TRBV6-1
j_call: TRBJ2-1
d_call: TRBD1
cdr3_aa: CASSDHDRGRLF
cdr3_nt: TGTGCCAGCAGTGACCATGACAGGGGAAGGCTCTTC

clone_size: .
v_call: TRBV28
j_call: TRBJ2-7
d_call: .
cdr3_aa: CASSSFSSYEQYF
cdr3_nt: TGTGCCAGCAGCTCTTTCAGCTCCTACGAGCAGTACTTC

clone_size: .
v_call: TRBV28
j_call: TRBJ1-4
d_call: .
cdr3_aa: CATRAAGLNEKLFF
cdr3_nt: TGTGCCACCAGGGCCGCGGGATTGAATGAAAAACTGTTTTTT

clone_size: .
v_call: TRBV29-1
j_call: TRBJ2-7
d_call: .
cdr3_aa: CSVTEAYEQYF
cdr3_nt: TGCAGCGTAACCGAGGCCTACGAGCAGTACTTC

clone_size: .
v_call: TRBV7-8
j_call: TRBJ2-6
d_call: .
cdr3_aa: CASSLPTDSGANVLTF
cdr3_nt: TGTGCCAGCAGCTTACCGACAGACTCTGGGGCCAACGTCCTGACTTTC

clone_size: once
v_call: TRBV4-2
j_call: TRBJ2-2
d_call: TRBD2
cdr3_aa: CASSQDRGLAGANTGELFF
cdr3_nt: TGTGCCAGCAGCCAAGATCGGGGACTAGCGGGCGCGAACACCGGGGAGCTGTTTTTT

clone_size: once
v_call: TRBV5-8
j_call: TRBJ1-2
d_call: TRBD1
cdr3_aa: CASSLGGTGVYGYTF
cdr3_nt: TGTGCCAGCAGCTTGGGGGGGACAGGAGTCTATGGCTACACCTTC

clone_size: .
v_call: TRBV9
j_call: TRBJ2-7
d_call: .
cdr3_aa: CASSRGSLPGNEQYF
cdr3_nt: TGTGCCAGCAGCCGGGGAAGTCTTCCCGGGAACGAGCAGTACTTC

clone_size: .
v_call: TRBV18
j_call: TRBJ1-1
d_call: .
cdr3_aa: CASSPPRGNTEAFF
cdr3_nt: TGTGCCAGCTCACCACCCCGCGGGAACACTGAAGCTTTCTTT

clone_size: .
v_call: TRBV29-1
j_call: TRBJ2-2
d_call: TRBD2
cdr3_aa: CSVASGSTGELFF
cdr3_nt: TGCAGCGTGGCTAGCGGGAGCACCGGGGAGCTGTTTTTT

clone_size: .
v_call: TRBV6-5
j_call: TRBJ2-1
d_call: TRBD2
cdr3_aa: CASSSGRLAGPNEQFF
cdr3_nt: TGTGCCAGCAGTTCGGGTCGGCTAGCGGGGCCCAATGAGCAGTTCTTC

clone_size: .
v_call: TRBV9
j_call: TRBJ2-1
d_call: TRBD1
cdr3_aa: CASSPGQGANEQFF
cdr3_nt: TGTGCCAGCAGCCCGGGACAGGGGGCCAATGAGCAGTTCTTC

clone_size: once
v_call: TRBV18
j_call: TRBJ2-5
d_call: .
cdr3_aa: CASSPPSRLQGETQYF
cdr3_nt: TGTGCCAGCTCACCACCGTCCAGACTCCAAGGAGAGACCCAGTACTTC

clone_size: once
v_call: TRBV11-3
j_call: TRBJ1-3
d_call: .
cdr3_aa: CASSLISGNTIYF
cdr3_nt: TGTGCCAGCAGCTTAATCTCGGGAAACACCATATATTTT

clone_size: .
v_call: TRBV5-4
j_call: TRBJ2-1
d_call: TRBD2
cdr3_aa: CASSLWRLAGAVLINEQFF
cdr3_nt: TGTGCCAGCAGCTTGTGGCGACTAGCGGGAGCCGTATTAATCAATGAGCAGTTCTTC

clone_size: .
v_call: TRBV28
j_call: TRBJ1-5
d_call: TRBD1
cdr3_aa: CASSWDRGPRSNQPQHF
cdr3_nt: TGTGCCAGCAGTTGGGACAGGGGCCCCCGTAGCAATCAGCCCCAGCATTTT

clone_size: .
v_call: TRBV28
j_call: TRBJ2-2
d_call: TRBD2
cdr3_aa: CASSSYRQGFSGRANTGELFF
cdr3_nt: TGTGCCAGCAGTTCCTACAGACAGGGTTTTAGCGGGAGAGCGAACACCGGGGAGCTGTTTTTT

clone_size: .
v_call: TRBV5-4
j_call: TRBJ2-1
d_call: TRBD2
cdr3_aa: CASSRALAGITNNEQFF
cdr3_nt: TGTGCCAGCAGCCGCGCGTTAGCGGGAATAACAAACAATGAGCAGTTCTTC

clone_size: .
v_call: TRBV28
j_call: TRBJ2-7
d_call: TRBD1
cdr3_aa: CASSLGQGGLNEQYF
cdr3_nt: TGTGCCAGCAGTCTCGGACAGGGTGGTTTGAACGAGCAGTACTTC

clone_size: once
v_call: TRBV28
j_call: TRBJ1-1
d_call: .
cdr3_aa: CASRTTGPSEAFF
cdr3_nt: TGTGCCAGCAGAACGACAGGTCCTTCTGAAGCTTTCTTT

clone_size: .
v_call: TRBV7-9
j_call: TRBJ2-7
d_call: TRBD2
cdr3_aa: CASSLGASGRALSYEQYF
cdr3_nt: TGTGCCAGCAGCTTAGGTGCTAGCGGGAGGGCCCTCTCCTACGAGCAGTACTTC

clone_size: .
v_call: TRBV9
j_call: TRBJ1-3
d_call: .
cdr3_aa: CASSVDRTSGNTIYF
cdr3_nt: TGTGCCAGCAGCGTAGACAGGACCTCTGGAAACACCATATATTTT

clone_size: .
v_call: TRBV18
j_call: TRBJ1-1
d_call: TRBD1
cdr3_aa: CASSRTGWTEAFF
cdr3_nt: TGTGCCAGCTCACGGACAGGGTGGACTGAAGCTTTCTTT

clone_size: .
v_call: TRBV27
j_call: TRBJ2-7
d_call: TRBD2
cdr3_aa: CASSLAMAGGLRW
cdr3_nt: TGTGCCAGCAGTCTAGCCATGGCGGGAGGGCTTCGATGG

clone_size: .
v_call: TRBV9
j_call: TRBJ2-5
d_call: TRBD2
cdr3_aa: CASSTSTSGHAETQYF
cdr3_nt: TGTGCCAGCAGCACAAGTACTAGCGGACATGCTGAGACCCAGTACTTC

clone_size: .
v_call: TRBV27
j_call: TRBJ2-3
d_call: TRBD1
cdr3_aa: CASGRTGGPDTQYF
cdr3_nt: TGTGCCAGCGGACGGACAGGGGGCCCAGATACGCAGTATTTT

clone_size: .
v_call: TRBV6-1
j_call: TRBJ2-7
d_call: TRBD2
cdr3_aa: CASSPRTSASYEQYF
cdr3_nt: TGTGCCAGCAGTCCGCGGACTAGCGCCTCCTACGAGCAGTACTTC

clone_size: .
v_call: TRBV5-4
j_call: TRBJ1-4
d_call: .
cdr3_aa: CASSLQGASEKLFF
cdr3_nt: TGTGCCAGCAGCCTACAGGGTGCAAGTGAAAAACTGTTTTTT

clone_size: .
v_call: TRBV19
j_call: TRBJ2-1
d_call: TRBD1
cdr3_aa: CASRLGTGNNEQFF
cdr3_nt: TGTGCCAGTAGATTGGGGACAGGTAACAATGAGCAGTTCTTC

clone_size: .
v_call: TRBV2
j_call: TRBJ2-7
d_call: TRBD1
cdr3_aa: CASSERVTGAEQYF
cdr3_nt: TGTGCCAGCAGTGAAAGGGTGACAGGGGCTGAGCAGTACTTC

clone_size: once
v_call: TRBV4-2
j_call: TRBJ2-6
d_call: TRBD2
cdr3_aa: CASSSGLAGGLSSGANVLTF
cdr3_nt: TGTGCCAGCAGCTCCGGACTAGCGGGAGGGCTAAGCTCTGGGGCCAACGTCCTGACTTTC

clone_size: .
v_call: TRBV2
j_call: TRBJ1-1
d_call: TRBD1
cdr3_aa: CASSSLTGGTEAFF
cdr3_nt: TGTGCCAGCAGCTCATTAACAGGGGGCACTGAAGCTTTCTTT

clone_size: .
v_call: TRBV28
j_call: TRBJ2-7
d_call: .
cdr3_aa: CASSFIYEQYF
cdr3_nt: TGTGCCAGCAGTTTTATCTACGAGCAGTACTTC

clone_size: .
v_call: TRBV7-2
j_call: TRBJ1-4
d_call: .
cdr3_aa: CASSLTPTNEKLFF
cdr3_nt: TGTGCCAGCAGCTTAACTCCAACTAATGAAAAACTGTTTTTT

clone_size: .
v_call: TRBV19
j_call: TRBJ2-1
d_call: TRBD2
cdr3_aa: CASTPTGGSMGGENEQFF
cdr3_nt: TGTGCCAGTACTCCCACCGGCGGCTCCATGGGGGGGGAGAATGAGCAGTTCTTC

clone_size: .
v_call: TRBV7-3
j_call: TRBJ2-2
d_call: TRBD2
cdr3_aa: CASSLTGTSGTNTGELFF
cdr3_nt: TGTGCCAGCAGCTTAACTGGGACTAGCGGGACGAACACCGGGGAGCTGTTTTTT

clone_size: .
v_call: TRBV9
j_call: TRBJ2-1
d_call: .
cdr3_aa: CASTRGQPSTYNEQFF
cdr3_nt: TGTGCCAGCACCCGAGGACAGCCGTCAACCTACAATGAGCAGTTCTTC

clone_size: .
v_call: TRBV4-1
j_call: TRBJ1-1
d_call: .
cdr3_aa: CASRTGGTEAFF
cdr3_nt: TGCGCCAGCAGGACGGGGGGCACTGAAGCTTTCTTT

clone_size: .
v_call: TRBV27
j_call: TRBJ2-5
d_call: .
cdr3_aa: CASSLSTNREPIRAQYF
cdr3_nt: TGTGCCAGCAGTTTAAGCACCAACAGGGAGCCCATTAGGGCCCAGTACTTC

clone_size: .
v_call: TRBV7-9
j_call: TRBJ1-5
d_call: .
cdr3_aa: CASSLDGWNQPQHF
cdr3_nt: TGTGCCAGCAGCTTAGACGGGTGGAATCAGCCCCAGCATTTT

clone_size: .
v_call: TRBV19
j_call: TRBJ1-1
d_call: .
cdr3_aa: CASSIGPVGTEAFF
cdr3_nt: TGTGCCAGTAGTATTGGCCCTGTTGGCACTGAAGCTTTCTTT

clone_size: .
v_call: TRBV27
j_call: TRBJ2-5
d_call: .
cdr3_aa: CASSLASNGETQYF
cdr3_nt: TGTGCCAGCAGTTTAGCTAGTAATGGCGAGACCCAGTACTTC